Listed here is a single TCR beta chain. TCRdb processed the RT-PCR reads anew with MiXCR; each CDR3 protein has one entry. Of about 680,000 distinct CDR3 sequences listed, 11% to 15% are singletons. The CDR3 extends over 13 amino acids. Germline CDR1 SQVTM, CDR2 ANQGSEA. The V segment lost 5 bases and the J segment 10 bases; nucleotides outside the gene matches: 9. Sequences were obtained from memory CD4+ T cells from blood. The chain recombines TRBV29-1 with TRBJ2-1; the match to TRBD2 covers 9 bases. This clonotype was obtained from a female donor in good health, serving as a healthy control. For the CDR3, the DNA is TGCAGCGTTCTAGTTAGCGGGGGCTACGAGCAGTTCTTC. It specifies CSVLVSGGYEQFF.